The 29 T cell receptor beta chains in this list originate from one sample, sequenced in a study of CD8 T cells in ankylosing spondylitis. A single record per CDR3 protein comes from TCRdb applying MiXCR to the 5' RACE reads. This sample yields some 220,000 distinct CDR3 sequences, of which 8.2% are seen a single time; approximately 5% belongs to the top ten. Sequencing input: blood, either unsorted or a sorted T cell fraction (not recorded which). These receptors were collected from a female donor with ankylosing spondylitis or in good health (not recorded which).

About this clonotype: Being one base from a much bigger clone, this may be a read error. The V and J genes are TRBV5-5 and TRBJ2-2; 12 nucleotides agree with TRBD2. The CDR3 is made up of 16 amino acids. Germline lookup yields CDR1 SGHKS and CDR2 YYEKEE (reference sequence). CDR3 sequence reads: CATSSTSGRRTGELFF. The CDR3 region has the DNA TGTGCCACCAGCTCGACTAGCGGGAGACGGACCGGGGAGCTGTTTTTT.

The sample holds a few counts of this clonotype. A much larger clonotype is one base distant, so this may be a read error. CDR3: CCAPVAGQIADTQYF. DNA for the CDR3: TGCTGTGCTCCTGTAGCGGGACAGATCGCAGATACGCAGTATTTT. The chain links TRBV20-1 to TRBJ2-3, with a weak D call TRBD2 (8 bases). Looked up from germline, CDR1 is DFQATT and CDR2 is SNEGSKA (reference sequence). The CDR3 runs 15 residues.

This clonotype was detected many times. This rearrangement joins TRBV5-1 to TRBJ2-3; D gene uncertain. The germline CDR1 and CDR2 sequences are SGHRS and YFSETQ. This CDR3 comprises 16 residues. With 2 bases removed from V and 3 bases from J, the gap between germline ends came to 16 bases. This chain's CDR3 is CASSLNPSRKTDTQYF. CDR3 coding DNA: TGCGCCAGCAGCTTAAATCCATCAAGGAAAACAGATACGCAGTATTTT.

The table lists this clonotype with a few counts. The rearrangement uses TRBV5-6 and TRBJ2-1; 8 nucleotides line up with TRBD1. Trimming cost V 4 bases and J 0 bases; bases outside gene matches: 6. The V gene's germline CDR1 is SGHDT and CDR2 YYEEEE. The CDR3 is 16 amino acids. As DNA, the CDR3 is TGTGCCAGCAGCAACAGGGGGTTGAGCTCCTACAATGAGCAGTTCTTC. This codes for CASSNRGLSSYNEQFF.

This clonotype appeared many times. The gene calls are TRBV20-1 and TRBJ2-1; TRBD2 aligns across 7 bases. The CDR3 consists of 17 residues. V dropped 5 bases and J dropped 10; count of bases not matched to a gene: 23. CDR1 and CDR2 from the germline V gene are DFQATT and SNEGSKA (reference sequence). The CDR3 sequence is CSASPGGRDGTDLEQFF. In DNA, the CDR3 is TGCAGTGCTTCCCCCGGCGGGAGAGATGGTACGGATTTGGAGCAGTTCTTC.

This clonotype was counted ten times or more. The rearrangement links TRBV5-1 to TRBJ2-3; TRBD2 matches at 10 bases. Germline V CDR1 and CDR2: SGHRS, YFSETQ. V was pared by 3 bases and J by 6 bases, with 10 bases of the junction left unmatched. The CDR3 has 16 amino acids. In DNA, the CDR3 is TGCGCCAGCAGCTCCCCCGAGGTTAGCGGGAGGGATACGCAGTATTTT. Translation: CASSSPEVSGRDTQYF.

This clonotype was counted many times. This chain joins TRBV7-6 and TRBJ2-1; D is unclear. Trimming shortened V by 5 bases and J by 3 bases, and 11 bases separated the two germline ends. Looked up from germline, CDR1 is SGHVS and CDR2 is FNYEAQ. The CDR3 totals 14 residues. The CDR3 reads CASSNNSVYNEQFF. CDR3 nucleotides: TGTGCCAGCAGCAATAATAGTGTCTACAATGAGCAGTTCTTC. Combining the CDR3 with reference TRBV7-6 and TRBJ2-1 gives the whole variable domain GAGVSQSPRYKVTKRGQDVALRCDPISGHVSLYWYRQALGQGPEFLTYFNYEAQQDKSGLPNDRFSAERPEGSISTLTIQRTEQRDSAMYRCASSNNSVYNEQFFGPGTRLTVL.

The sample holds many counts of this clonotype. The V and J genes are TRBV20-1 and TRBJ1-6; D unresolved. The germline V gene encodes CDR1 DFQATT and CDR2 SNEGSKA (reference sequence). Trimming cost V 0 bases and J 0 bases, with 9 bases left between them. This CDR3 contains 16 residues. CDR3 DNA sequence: TGCAGTGCTAGAGATTACGGGAGCTCCTATAATTCACCCCTCCACTTT. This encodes CSARDYGSSYNSPLHF.

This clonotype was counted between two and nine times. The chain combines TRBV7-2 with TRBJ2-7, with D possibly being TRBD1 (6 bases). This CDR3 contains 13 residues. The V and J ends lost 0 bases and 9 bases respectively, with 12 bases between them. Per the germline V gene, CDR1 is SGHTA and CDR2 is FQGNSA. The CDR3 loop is CASSLALGAGQYF. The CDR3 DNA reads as TGTGCCAGCAGCTTAGCTCTGGGGGCGGGGCAGTACTTC.

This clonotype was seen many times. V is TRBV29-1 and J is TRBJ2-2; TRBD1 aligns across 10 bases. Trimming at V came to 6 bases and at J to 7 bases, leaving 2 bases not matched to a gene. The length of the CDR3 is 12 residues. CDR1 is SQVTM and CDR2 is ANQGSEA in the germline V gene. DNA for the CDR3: TGCAGCGTAGGACAGGGGGACGGGGAGCTGTTTTTT. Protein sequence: CSVGQGDGELFF.

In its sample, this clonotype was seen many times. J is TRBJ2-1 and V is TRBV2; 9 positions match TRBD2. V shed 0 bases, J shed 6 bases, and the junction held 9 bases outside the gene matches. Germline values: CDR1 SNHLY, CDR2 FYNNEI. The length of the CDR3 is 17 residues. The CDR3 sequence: CASSEALGTSFPNEQFF. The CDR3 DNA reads TGTGCCAGCAGTGAAGCGCTTGGGACTAGCTTTCCCAATGAGCAGTTCTTC.

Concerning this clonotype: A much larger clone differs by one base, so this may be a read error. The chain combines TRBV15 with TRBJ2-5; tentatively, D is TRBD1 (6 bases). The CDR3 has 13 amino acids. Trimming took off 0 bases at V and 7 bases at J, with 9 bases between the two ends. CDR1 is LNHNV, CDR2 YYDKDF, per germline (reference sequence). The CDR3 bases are TGTGCCACCAGCAGAGATCGAGGGGGGACCCAGTACTTC. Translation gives CATSRDRGGTQYF.

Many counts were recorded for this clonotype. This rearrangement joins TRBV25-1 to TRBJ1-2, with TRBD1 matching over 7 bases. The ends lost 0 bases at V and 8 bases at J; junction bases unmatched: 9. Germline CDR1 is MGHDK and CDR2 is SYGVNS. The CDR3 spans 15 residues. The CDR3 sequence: CASSEYPGKGGGYTF. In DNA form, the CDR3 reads TGTGCCAGCAGTGAATATCCTGGTAAAGGGGGCGGCTACACCTTC.

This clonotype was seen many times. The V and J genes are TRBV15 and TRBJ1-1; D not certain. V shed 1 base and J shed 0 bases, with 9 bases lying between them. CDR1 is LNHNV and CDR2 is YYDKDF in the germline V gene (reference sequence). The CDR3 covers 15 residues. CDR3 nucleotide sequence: TGTGCCACCAGCAGAGGAGACGGAATGAACACTGAAGCTTTCTTT. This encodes CATSRGDGMNTEAFF.

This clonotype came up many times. CDR3 region: CASSYSWEVETQYF. The CDR3 nucleotides read TGTGCCAGCAGTTACTCTTGGGAGGTGGAGACCCAGTACTTC. V gene TRBV6-2 or TRBV6-3 combines with J gene TRBJ2-5; possibly TRBD2 for D (6 bases). Trimming shortened V by 0 bases and J by 5 bases, and 10 bases separated the two germline ends. The germline V gene encodes CDR1 MNHEY and CDR2 SVGEGT. This CDR3 region has 14 residues.

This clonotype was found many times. CDR3 in DNA: TGCAGTGCTAGAGTCCCCTTCCCACCCCGGCGTCTACTCTACGAGCAGTACTTC. Translation: CSARVPFPPRRLLYEQYF. V and J are TRBV20-1 and TRBJ2-7, with D unresolved. This CDR3 is 18 amino acids long. Germline V CDR1 and CDR2: DFQATT, SNEGSKA (reference sequence). V lost 1 base to trimming and J lost 3 bases, with 25 bases between them.

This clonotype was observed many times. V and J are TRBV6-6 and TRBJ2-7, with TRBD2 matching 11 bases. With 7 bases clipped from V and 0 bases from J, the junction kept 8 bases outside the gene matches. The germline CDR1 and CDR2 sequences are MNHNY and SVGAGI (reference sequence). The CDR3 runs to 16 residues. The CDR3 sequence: CASTGTSGISSYEQYF. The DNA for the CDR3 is TGTGCCAGCACCGGGACTAGCGGAATTAGCTCCTACGAGCAGTACTTC.

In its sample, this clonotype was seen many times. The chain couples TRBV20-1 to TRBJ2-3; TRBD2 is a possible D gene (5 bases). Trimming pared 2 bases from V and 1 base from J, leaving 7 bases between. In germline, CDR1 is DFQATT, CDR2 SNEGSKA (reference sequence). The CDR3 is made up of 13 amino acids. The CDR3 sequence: CSARTGGTDTQYF. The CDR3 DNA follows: TGCAGTGCTAGAACCGGGGGCACAGATACGCAGTATTTT.

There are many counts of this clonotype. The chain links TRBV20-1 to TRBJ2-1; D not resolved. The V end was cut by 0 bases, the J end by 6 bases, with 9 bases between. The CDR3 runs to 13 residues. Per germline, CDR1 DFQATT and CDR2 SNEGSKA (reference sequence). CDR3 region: CSAREPSRNEQFF. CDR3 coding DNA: TGCAGTGCTAGAGAACCCAGCCGCAATGAGCAGTTCTTC.

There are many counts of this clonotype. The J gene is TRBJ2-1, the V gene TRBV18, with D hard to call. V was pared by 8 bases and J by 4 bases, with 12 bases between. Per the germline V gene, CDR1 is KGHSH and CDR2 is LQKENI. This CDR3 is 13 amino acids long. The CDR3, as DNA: TGTGCCAGCAGTCCCCCCGGGTACAATGAGCAGTTCTTC. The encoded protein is CASSPPGYNEQFF.

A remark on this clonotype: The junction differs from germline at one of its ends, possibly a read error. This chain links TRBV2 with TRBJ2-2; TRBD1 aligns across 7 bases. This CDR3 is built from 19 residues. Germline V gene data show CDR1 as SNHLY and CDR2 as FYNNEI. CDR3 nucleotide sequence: TGTACCAGCAGCCGGGAACTAGACAGGGACACACCGAACACCGGGGAGCTGTTTTTT. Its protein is CTSSRELDRDTPNTGELFF.

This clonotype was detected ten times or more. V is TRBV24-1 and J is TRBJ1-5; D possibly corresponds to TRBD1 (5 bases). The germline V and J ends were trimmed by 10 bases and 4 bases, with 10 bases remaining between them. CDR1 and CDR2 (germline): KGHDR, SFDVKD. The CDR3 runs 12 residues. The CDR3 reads CATASGNQPQHF. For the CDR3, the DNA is TGTGCCACTGCATCAGGGAATCAGCCCCAGCATTTT.

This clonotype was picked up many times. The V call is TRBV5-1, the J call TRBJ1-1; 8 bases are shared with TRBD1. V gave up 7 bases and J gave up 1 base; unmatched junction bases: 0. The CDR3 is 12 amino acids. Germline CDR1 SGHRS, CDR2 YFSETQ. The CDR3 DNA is TGCGCCAGCGGACAGGGGAACACTGAAGCTTTCTTT. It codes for CASGQGNTEAFF.

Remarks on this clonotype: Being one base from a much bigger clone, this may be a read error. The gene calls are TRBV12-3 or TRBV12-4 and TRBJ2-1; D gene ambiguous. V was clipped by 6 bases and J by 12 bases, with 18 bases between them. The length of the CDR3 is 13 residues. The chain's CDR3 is CASSRRSLGAQFF. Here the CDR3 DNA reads TGTGCCAGCAGCCGGAGATCTCTAGGAGCGCAGTTCTTC.

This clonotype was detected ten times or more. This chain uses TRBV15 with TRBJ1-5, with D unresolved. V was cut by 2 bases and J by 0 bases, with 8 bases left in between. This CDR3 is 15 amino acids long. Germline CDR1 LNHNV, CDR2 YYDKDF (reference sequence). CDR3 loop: CATSRPGVSNQPQHF. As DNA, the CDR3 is TGTGCCACCAGCAGACCTGGGGTTAGCAATCAGCCCCAGCATTTT.

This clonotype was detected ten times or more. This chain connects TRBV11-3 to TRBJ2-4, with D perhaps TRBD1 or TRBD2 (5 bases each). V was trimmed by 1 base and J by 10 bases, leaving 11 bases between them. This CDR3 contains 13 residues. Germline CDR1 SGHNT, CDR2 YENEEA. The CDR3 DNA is TGTGCCAGCAGCTTAGGGGGGATGGATATTCAGTACTTC. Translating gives CASSLGGMDIQYF.

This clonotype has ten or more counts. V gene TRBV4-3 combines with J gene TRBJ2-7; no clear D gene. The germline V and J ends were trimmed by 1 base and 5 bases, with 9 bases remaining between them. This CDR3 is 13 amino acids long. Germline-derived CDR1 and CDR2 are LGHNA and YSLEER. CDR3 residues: CASSQGLGNEQYF. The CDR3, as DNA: TGCGCCAGCAGCCAAGGATTGGGGAACGAGCAGTACTTC.

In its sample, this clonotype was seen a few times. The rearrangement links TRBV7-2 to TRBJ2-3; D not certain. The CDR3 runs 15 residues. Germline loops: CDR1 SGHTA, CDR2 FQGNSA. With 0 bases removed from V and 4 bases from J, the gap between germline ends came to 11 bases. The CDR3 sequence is CASSLAPAWADTQYF. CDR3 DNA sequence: TGTGCCAGCAGCTTAGCTCCAGCGTGGGCAGATACGCAGTATTTT.

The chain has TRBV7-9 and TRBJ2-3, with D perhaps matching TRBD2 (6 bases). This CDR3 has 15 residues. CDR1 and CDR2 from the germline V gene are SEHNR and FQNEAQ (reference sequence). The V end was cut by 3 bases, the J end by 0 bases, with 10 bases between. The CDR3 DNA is TGTGCCAGCAGCTTTGTGGGGGGTAGCACAGATACGCAGTATTTT. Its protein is CASSFVGGSTDTQYF.